This T cell receptor (beta chain) comes out of a study of human T cells and chemical hapten exposure. TCRdb redid the calling of the RACE reads with MiXCR, one entry per CDR3 protein. Of fewer than 80,000 distinct CDR3 sequences listed, over 9% are singletons. The CDR3 runs 14 residues. Germline V gives CDR1 DFQATT, CDR2 SNEGSKA (reference sequence). After removal of 4 bases from V and 6 bases from J, the junction contained 7 bases not matched to a gene. Time point here: patch test 2, 6 weeks after DPC sensitization. Treatment defined: therapeutic diphenylcyclopropenone sensitization with weekly scalp DPC.

This clonotype originated in a woman in her fifties or sixties with alopecia areata. Some clones in this sample may be carry-over from other donors' samples. The material sequenced was whole blood, taken in connection with sensitization to the hapten diphenylcyclopropenone (DPC). The genes are TRBV20-1 and TRBJ1-5; 9 positions match TRBD1. The CDR3 here is CSATGTGIRQPQHF. CDR3 sequence (DNA): TGCAGTGCTACCGGGACAGGGATTCGTCAGCCCCAGCATTTT.